These 16 T cell receptor beta chains came from one sample sequenced in a study of blood T cell repertoires in COVID-19. Data came from immunoSEQ multiplex PCR; TCRdb stores just in-frame clones and leaves some out. The sample yields under 450,000 clones, about 91% seen once. The source material was peripheral blood. These receptors came from a woman in her 50s with COVID-19, enrolled during active disease.

V gene TRBV6-5 combines with J gene TRBJ1-1, with 7 bases fitting TRBD1. The CDR3 has 13 amino acids. Germline CDR1 and CDR2: MNHEY and SVGAGI. Trimming cost V 6 bases and J 9 bases; bases outside gene matches: 10. The CDR3 sequence: CASRFGTAAQAFF. CDR3 nucleotides: TGTGCCAGCAGGTTCGGGACAGCGGCACAAGCTTTCTTT.

The V call is TRBV30, the J call TRBJ2-3, with 7 bases matching TRBD2. J lost 4 bases, V lost 1 base, and 8 bases had no gene match. The CDR3 has 15 amino acids. The germline CDR1 and CDR2 sequences are GTSNPN and SVGIG (reference sequence). CDR3 nucleotide sequence: TGTGCCTGGAGTGCTCGCGGGGGTTGGTCAGATACGCAGTATTTT. The encoded protein is CAWSARGGWSDTQYF. The whole variable domain, remainder taken from reference TRBV30 and TRBJ2-3, is SQTIHQWPATLVQPVGSPLSLECTVEGTSNPNLYWYRQAAGRGLQLLFYSVGIGQISSEVPQNLSASRPQDRQFILSSKKLLLSDSGFYLCAWSARGGWSDTQYFGPGTRLTVL.

This clone has only one observation. The rearrangement uses TRBV10-3 and TRBJ1-2; 8 positions match TRBD1. V lost 0 bases to trimming and J lost 8 bases; unmatched junction nucleotides: 11. This CDR3 contains 16 residues. The germline gives CDR1 ENHRY, CDR2 SYGVKD. DNA of the CDR3: TGTGCCATCAGTGAGTCCCGACAGGGGCGATATGGGGGCTACACCTTC. Its protein product is CAISESRQGRYGGYTF.

The chain recombines TRBV20-1 with TRBJ1-2; D is undetermined. The CDR3 length is 10 residues. The germline V gene has CDR1 DFQATT and CDR2 SNEGSKA (reference sequence). The V and J ends lost 7 bases and 7 bases respectively, with 10 bases between them. CDR3 coding DNA: TGCAGTGTCCCGTTCGGTGGCTACACCTTC. Protein product: CSVPFGGYTF.

V usage is TRBV15 and J usage is TRBJ2-3; perhaps TRBD2 as D (7 bases). This CDR3 region has 15 residues. CDR1 LNHNV and CDR2 YYDKDF come from the germline V gene (reference sequence). The V end was cut by 3 bases, the J end by 4 bases, with 14 bases between. The CDR3: CATSRGGGHADTQYF. In DNA, the CDR3 is TGTGCCACCAGCAGGGGAGGGGGGCACGCAGATACGCAGTATTTT. The complete variable domain, with remaining parts taken from reference TRBV15 and TRBJ2-3, reads DAMVIQNPRYQVTQFGKPVTLSCSQTLNHNVMYWYQQKSSQAPKLLFHYYDKDFNNEADTPDNFQSRRPNTSFCFLDIRSPGLGDTAMYLCATSRGGGHADTQYFGPGTRLTVL.

CDR3 amino acids: CASGLPTGAVQPQHF. The CDR3 DNA is TGTGCTAGTGGTCTCCCAACAGGGGCAGTCCAGCCCCAGCATTTT. The chain couples TRBV12-5 to TRBJ1-5; 7 bases line up with TRBD1. Germline trimming cut 5 bases from V and 7 bases from J; bases unmatched to any gene: 11. Germline assignment: CDR1 LGHNT and CDR2 FRNRAP. CDR3 length: 15 amino acids. Full variable domain (rest looked up from reference TRBV12-5 and TRBJ1-5): DARVTQTPRHKVTEMGQEVTMRCQPILGHNTVFWYRQTMMQGLELLAYFRNRAPLDDSGMPKDRFSAEMPDATLATLKIQPSEPRDSAVYFCASGLPTGAVQPQHFGDGTRLSIL.

The rearrangement uses TRBV11-3 and TRBJ2-1; TRBD1 might be the D (6 bases). Germline CDR1 is SGHNT and CDR2 is YENEEA. Trimming shortened V by 6 bases and J by 5 bases, and 8 bases separated the two germline ends. This CDR3 is 12 amino acids long. The CDR3, as DNA: TGTGCCAGCAGGGGGGCGAACAATGAGCAGTTCTTC. Translation: CASRGANNEQFF.

This sequence joins TRBV7-2 and TRBJ1-1; 12 bases agree with TRBD1. This CDR3 is 18 amino acids long. V gave up 2 bases and J gave up 2 bases; unmatched junction bases: 9. The germline gives CDR1 SGHTA, CDR2 FQGNSA. The CDR3 region has the DNA TGTGCCAGCAGCTTAACTGTAGGGACAGGGGGCAGTAACACTGAAGCTTTCTTT. It codes for CASSLTVGTGGSNTEAFF.

In this sample, this clone turned up once. The chain carries TRBV11-2 and TRBJ2-7; 10 nucleotides agree with TRBD1. CDR1 is SGHAT and CDR2 is FQNNGV in the germline V gene. J lost 6 bases, V lost 1 base, and 0 bases had no gene match. There are 13 residues in the CDR3. CDR3: CASSLGTGGEQYF. The CDR3 bases are TGTGCCAGCAGCTTAGGGACAGGGGGCGAGCAGTACTTC.

The V call is TRBV2, the J call TRBJ2-2; 10 nucleotides line up with TRBD1. The CDR3 extends over 15 amino acids. V lost 6 bases and J lost 7; bases outside the gene matches: 8. Germline V gives CDR1 SNHLY, CDR2 FYNNEI. CDR3 region: CASRVTGGGSGELFF. The CDR3 bases are TGTGCCAGCAGAGTGACAGGGGGCGGGAGCGGGGAGCTGTTTTTT. Using reference TRBV2 and TRBJ2-2 for the parts outside the CDR3, the full variable domain is EPEVTQTPSHQVTQMGQEVILRCVPISNHLYFYWYRQILGQKVEFLVSFYNNEISEKSEIFDDQFSVERPDGSNFTLKIRSTKLEDSAMYFCASRVTGGGSGELFFGEGSRLTVL.

The chain employs TRBV5-1 and TRBJ1-1; D is unresolved. This CDR3 has 15 residues. Germline V CDR1 and CDR2: SGHRS, YFSETQ. Trimming removed 0 bases at V and 5 bases at J, with 14 bases between. DNA for the CDR3: TGCGCCAGCAGCTTGGCACAAGTCCCGGGTACTGAAGCTTTCTTT. Its translation: CASSLAQVPGTEAFF.

The rearrangement links TRBV1 to TRBJ2-7; the table assigns TRBD2, which was not confirmed against the DNA. TRBV1 is a listed pseudogene. The CDR3 loop spans 15 amino acids. CDR3 DNA: TGCACCAGCAGCCACACCGCCGGAGGGGCCCACGAGCAGTACTTC. It translates to CTSSHTAGGAHEQYF.

This rearrangement joins TRBV28 to TRBJ2-1; D remains ambiguous. Trimming stripped 4 bases from V and 0 bases from J, with 4 bases between. The CDR3 is made up of 13 amino acids. CDR1 and CDR2 (germline): MDHEN, SYDVKM. The DNA for the CDR3 is TGTGCCAGCAGTTCGGGCTCCTACAATGAGCAGTTCTTC. As protein: CASSSGSYNEQFF.

The chain carries TRBV27 and TRBJ2-1, with 10 bases fitting TRBD2. V trimming: 5 bases; J trimming: 2 bases; junction bases outside the gene matches: 9. Germline CDR1 MNHEY, CDR2 SMNVEV (reference sequence). The CDR3 extends over 17 amino acids. CDR3 sequence: CASSPLPTSGTYNEQFF. The CDR3 DNA is TGTGCCAGCAGTCCACTACCAACTAGCGGGACCTACAATGAGCAGTTCTTC.

This sequence joins TRBV5-1 and TRBJ1-3, with unresolved D. This CDR3 is 15 amino acids long. V lost 4 bases and J 0 bases, leaving 11 bases between the germline ends. CDR1 SGHRS and CDR2 YFSETQ come from the germline V gene. In DNA form, the CDR3 reads TGCGCCAGCAGCCCGTCTCTTGTCTCTGGAAACACCATATATTTT. Translation gives CASSPSLVSGNTIYF. Supplemented by reference TRBV5-1 and TRBJ1-3, the full variable domain reads KAGVTQTPRYLIKTRGQQVTLSCSPISGHRSVSWYQQTPGQGLQFLFEYFSETQRNKGNFPGRFSGRQFSNSRSEMNVSTLELGDSALYLCASSPSLVSGNTIYFGEGSWLTVV.

The V gene is TRBV5-5, the J gene TRBJ2-3; 7 nucleotides align to TRBD1. The V segment lost 2 bases and the J segment 1 base; nucleotides outside the gene matches: 4. Looked up from germline, CDR1 is SGHKS and CDR2 is YYEKEE (reference sequence). The CDR3 totals 15 residues. The CDR3 bases are TGTGCCAGCAGCTTTTTCACAGGGGGCACAGATACGCAGTATTTT. Amino acid sequence: CASSFFTGGTDTQYF. The variable domain in full, completed from reference TRBV5-5 and TRBJ2-3, reads DAGVTQSPTHLIKTRGQQVTLRCSPISGHKSVSWYQQVLGQGPQFIFQYYEKEERGRGNFPDRFSARQFPNYSSELNVNALLLGDSALYLCASSFFTGGTDTQYFGPGTRLTVL.